These 16 T cell receptor beta chains came from one sample sequenced in a study of blood T cells in healthy people across ages (dated by TCRdb to about 2015). The protocol used for the library was 5' RACE. TCRdb shows the sequencer as Illumina HiSeq 2500. The second PCR ran for about 7 to 11 cycles and used a J-beta primer mix along with a sample-barcoded 5' primer. The raw public data were reprocessed by TCRdb itself: fastp quality trimming at Q25, MiXCR clonotype calling, in-frame beta chains only. Each entry merges the rows of one CDR3 protein and shows their most common DNA and genes. Here the sample has 1.4 million or so distinct CDR3 sequences; approximately 43% occur a single time. About 4% of the sample goes to the ten largest clones. Sequencing was carried out using blood. These receptors were obtained from a woman aged 18-35 years in good health.

Only one count was recorded for this clonotype. The gene calls are TRBV27 and TRBJ2-3, with D tentatively TRBD2 (5 bases). V was pared by 8 bases and J by 4 bases, with 22 bases between. Germline CDR1 is MNHEY and CDR2 is SMNVEV (reference sequence). The CDR3 extends over 16 amino acids. The CDR3 sequence: CASATETGSPPDTQYF. CDR3 coding DNA: TGTGCCAGCGCTACTGAGACTGGGAGCCCTCCAGATACGCAGTATTTT.

V gene TRBV7-2 combines with J gene TRBJ2-3; 13 positions agree with TRBD2. Trimming cost V 5 bases and J 3 bases; bases outside gene matches: 5. The CDR3 covers 16 residues. Germline V gene sequence: CDR1 SGHTA, CDR2 FQGNSA. DNA of the CDR3: TGTGCCAGCAGCGGTCGACTAGCGGGGGGTACAGATACGCAGTATTTT. Residues: CASSGRLAGGTDTQYF.

As for this clonotype: A read error may explain this, as a much larger clone is one base away. V gene TRBV29-1 combines with J gene TRBJ2-1; 11 bases line up with TRBD2. The J call is doubtful: the DNA matches TRBJ2-7 better. This CDR3 has 14 residues. CDR1 is SQVTM, CDR2 ANQGSEA, per germline. CDR3 in amino acids: CSGSLAGGYNEQYF. CDR3 bases: TGCAGCGGTAGCCTAGCGGGGGGTTACAATGAGCAGTACTTC.

There are a few counts of this clonotype. This chain connects TRBV7-9 to TRBJ1-4; weak D call: TRBD1 (5 bases). V lost 5 bases, J lost 10 bases, and 20 bases lay in between. The CDR3 consists of 15 residues. The germline CDR1 and CDR2 sequences are SEHNR and FQNEAQ (reference sequence). DNA for the CDR3: TGTGCCAGCAGCAAAGGTGGGGGGGTCATGAGAAAACTGTTTTTT. Translation: CASSKGGGVMRKLFF.

This clonotype turned up a few times. The rearrangement uses TRBV27 and TRBJ2-7; 8 bases line up with TRBD1. CDR1 and CDR2 from the germline V gene are MNHEY and SMNVEV (reference sequence). This CDR3 is built from 16 residues. V dropped 4 bases and J dropped 3; count of bases not matched to a gene: 11. The CDR3 sequence: CASSSGTGNAYYEQYF. DNA for the CDR3: TGTGCCAGCAGTTCCGGGACAGGAAATGCTTACTACGAGCAGTACTTC.

The chain joins TRBV4-2 to TRBJ2-3; 11 bases match TRBD2. Looked up from germline, CDR1 is LGHNA and CDR2 is YNFKEQ. V shed 1 base, J shed 12 bases, and the junction held 3 bases outside the gene matches. The CDR3 sequence is 13 residues long. The CDR3: CASSQALAGDQYF. DNA of the CDR3: TGTGCCAGCAGCCAAGCACTAGCGGGGGACCAGTATTTT.

There are a few counts of this clonotype. The rearrangement uses TRBV5-1 and TRBJ2-6; TRBD2 might be the D (6 bases). V was trimmed by 1 base and J by 2 bases, leaving 16 bases between them. The CDR3 totals 18 residues. Per germline, CDR1 SGHRS and CDR2 YFSETQ. The CDR3 region has the DNA TGCGCCAGCAGCTTGAGAGCAGGGACTTTAGCTGGGGCCAACGTCCTGACTTTC. The encoded protein is CASSLRAGTLAGANVLTF.

This clonotype came up a few times. The V gene is TRBV7-2, the J gene TRBJ1-2, with D maybe TRBD1 (5 bases). V was clipped by 5 bases and J by 9 bases, with 19 bases between them. This CDR3 region has 14 residues. The germline gives CDR1 SGHTA, CDR2 FQGNSA. The CDR3 nucleotides are TGTGCCAGCAGCGCAAAGGGGCCCCCTTATCGCTACACCTTC. It specifies CASSAKGPPYRYTF.

The chain links TRBV12-3 or TRBV12-4 to TRBJ2-1; maybe TRBD1 (7 bases). V was cut by 10 bases and J by 6 bases, with 16 bases left in between. This CDR3 is 13 amino acids long. This CDR3 reads CAILFQGGNEQFF. CDR3 in DNA: TGTGCCATCCTATTTCAGGGGGGCAATGAGCAGTTCTTC.

The chain carries TRBV9 and TRBJ2-1; possible D gene TRBD2, 6 bases. The ends were cut back, 4 bases at V and 4 bases at J, with 15 bases in the middle. The germline V gene has CDR1 SGDLS and CDR2 YYNGEE. CDR3 size: 15 residues. CDR3 DNA: TGTGCCAGCAGCACAGGAGGGTCGGGGTACAATGAGCAGTTCTTC. Amino acid sequence: CASSTGGSGYNEQFF.

Note on this clonotype: Since a much larger clone is just one base distant, this may be a read error. The rearrangement links TRBV5-1 to TRBJ2-5, with 10 bases matching TRBD2. The germline gives CDR1 SGHRS, CDR2 YFSETQ. V shed 1 base, J shed 11 bases, and the junction held 11 bases outside the gene matches. This CDR3 contains 15 residues. The CDR3 DNA sequence: TGCGCCAGCAGCTTGCTAGCGGGAGCCAACAAGGAGCAGTACTTC. Translation gives CASSLLAGANKEQYF.

This sequence joins TRBV12-3 or TRBV12-4 and TRBJ1-5; D is unresolved. V gave up 3 bases and J gave up 0 bases, with 6 bases separating them. The CDR3 runs to 14 residues. The CDR3 nucleotides read TGTGCCAGCAGTTTCGTTTATAGCAATCAGCCCCAGCATTTT. Translated, it gives CASSFVYSNQPQHF.

This clonotype was counted between two and nine times. The chain is built from TRBV9 and TRBJ2-1; D uncertain. The CDR3 extends over 15 amino acids. V lost 2 bases to trimming and J lost 0 bases, with 9 bases between them. Germline V gene lookup returns CDR1 SGDLS and CDR2 YYNGEE. CDR3 loop: CASSVVAASYNEQFF. The CDR3 coding sequence is TGTGCCAGCAGCGTGGTGGCTGCCTCCTACAATGAGCAGTTCTTC.

The V and J genes are TRBV7-8 and TRBJ2-2, with D possibly being TRBD1 (5 bases). CDR1 is SGHVS, CDR2 FQNEAQ, per germline. Trimming took off 5 bases at V and 4 bases at J, with 11 bases between the two ends. CDR3 length: 14 residues. CDR3 in amino acids: CASSPDRFTGELFF. CDR3 DNA sequence: TGTGCCAGCAGCCCAGACAGATTCACCGGGGAGCTGTTTTTT.

There are a few counts of this clonotype. J is TRBJ1-4 and V is TRBV4-3; D remains unclear. Germline values: CDR1 LGHNA, CDR2 YSLEER. This CDR3 region has 13 residues. Between the trimmed V and J ends, which lost 2 bases and 6 bases, there was a span of 7 bases. Here the CDR3 reads CASSQQTDEKLFF. The DNA for the CDR3 is TGCGCCAGCAGCCAACAGACGGATGAAAAACTGTTTTTT.

This clonotype was detected once. The chain uses TRBV5-1 and TRBJ2-1; TRBD2 matches at 11 bases. The CDR3 is 16 amino acids. The V and J ends lost 7 bases and 0 bases, in that order; junction bases with no gene match: 6. Germline CDR1 is SGHRS and CDR2 is YFSETQ. This CDR3 reads CASQKTSGSSYNEQFF. CDR3 sequence (DNA): TGCGCCAGCCAAAAAACTAGCGGGAGCTCCTACAATGAGCAGTTCTTC.